This paragraph reports one TCR beta chain. Its antigen has not been determined. Base-call qualities are not available, and no considerably larger clone is one nucleotide away. The TCR beta CDR3 regions were amplified from the RNA transcripts. A first-round RT-PCR of the TCR CDR3 used the HTBI primer set with the Qiagen OneStep RT-PCR kit. Libraries were constructed in a second round of multiplex PCR, after which size selection and purification were carried out. Paired-end sequencing of the libraries was performed with 100 bp reads on an Illumina HiSeq2000. On the study's bioinformatics: SOAPnuke was used to process the raw data, removing reads that contained adapters or uncalled bases, had a mean Phred below 15, or lacked an exact match to the constant primer or identifier. COPE v1.2.5 was used to merge the high-quality paired reads, and each unique nucleotide sequence was defined as a clonotype. MiTCR v1.1 was used to align the clonotypes against IMGT TRBV, TRBD and TRBJ reference segments. The analysis was restricted to V-J combinations with a frequency above 0.0001, which together covered 98% to 99.2% of the repertoires. A TCS score was defined as the ratio of F50 (clonal expansion) to E x V (chaos), with BLOSUM62-based TCRdist applied between CDR3 peptides within each V-J. Welch's t-statistics and random forest reduced fewer than 550 V-J features to roughly 13, which were used in a naive Bayes classifier (R e1071). TCRdb applied fastp at Q25 and MiXCR to the public reads, then kept only in-frame beta chains. Every CDR3 protein is listed once, alongside the most common genes and DNA of its rows. TCRdb, not the authors, supplied the V and J calls. For this sample the table gives about 360,000 distinct CDR3 sequences, of which about 12% were detected only once. The top ten clonotypes cover over 8.5% of the sample.

The data derive from a study of T cells in Graves' hyperthyroidism and ophthalmopathy (dated by TCRdb to between 2018 and 2020). Looking at the study overall: Peripheral blood samples were taken at the time of initial diagnosis, prior to any treatment. To identify distinguishing TCR V-J signatures, a discovery cohort of roughly 100 patients was used, comprising 43 with Graves' ophthalmopathy and around 57 with stable Graves' hyperthyroidism. Whether ophthalmopathy could be predicted prospectively was tested in an independent validation cohort made up of 18 hyperthyroidism patients plus 17 patients who later progressed to ophthalmopathy. The approximately 98 discovery patients were randomly divided into training and test sets at a 7:3 ratio. In roughly six Graves' hyperthyroidism patients, the study also compared T-cell repertoires from thyroid tissue with T-cell repertoires from blood. Once sampling was done, hyperthyroidism patients were given methimazole at a starting dose of 30 mg daily, whereas ophthalmopathy patients were given high-dose intravenous methylprednisolone. The paper describes TCR Vbeta CDR3 sequencing of around 130 peripheral blood samples, made up of 43 ophthalmopathy patients, roughly 80 hyperthyroidism patients and roughly 17 progressor patients. Results the study describes overall, beyond this receptor: Most expanded thyroid clonotypes (frequency above 0.001) were also detected in blood, a finding suggesting that blood repertoires may reflect thyroid immune responses. A 13 V-J signature model separated ophthalmopathy from stable hyperthyroidism, with about 88% sensitivity and roughly 82% specificity in cross-validation and 80%/75% in testing. In validation, progression to ophthalmopathy was predicted by the model with more than 65% sensitivity and just over 72% specificity, a median of about 6 months before onset. Sample size was not statistically predetermined, and investigators were not blinded to group allocation.

A patient counted as having stable Graves' hyperthyroidism if no progression to ophthalmopathy occurred over 18 months of follow-up. Hyperthyroidism patients were newly diagnosed, had a disease duration of under 2 months, and were aged 18 to 65 years. Patients with uncontrolled infections, other autoimmune diseases, pregnancy or lactation were excluded. Clinical symptoms, serum thyroxine and TRAb, thyroid ultrasound, and orbital computed tomography formed the basis for the diagnoses. Ficoll-Paque density gradient centrifugation was used to isolate PBMCs from under 11 ml of fresh peripheral blood. Total RNA was extracted using Trizol reagent, and RNA quality was assessed on an Agilent 2100 Bioanalyzer. At the junction V is shortened by 3 bases and J by 0 bases, with 9 bases in between. The CDR3 holds 14 amino acids from the cysteine to the phenylalanine. Of all the DNA, just the CDR3 is kept, 42 bases in frame from base 1. Reading the germline V gene (reference sequence) gives CDR1 DFQATT and CDR2 SNEGSKA.

The sample comprised blood. The chain is made from TRBV20-1 and TRBJ1-5; too little of a D gene remains to name it. The sequence was obtained from a woman under 30 with Graves' hyperthyroidism. The DNA sequence follows: TGCAGTGCTAGGCGGGGTGTTAGCAATCAGCCCCAGCATTTT. The resulting protein is CSARRGVSNQPQHF.